These 17 T cell receptor beta chains originate from one sample sequenced in a study of blood T cell repertoires in COVID-19. Assay: immunoSEQ multiplex PCR; the TCRdb copy retains only in-frame clones and omits some. The sample has around 400,000 clones; 75% to 90% are singletons. The sample taken for sequencing was PBMCs or T cells enriched from blood (not recorded which). These receptors originate from a woman aged 50 to 65 who had recovered from COVID-19.

The chain employs TRBV11-2 and TRBJ2-2, with D possibly TRBD2 on 6 matching bases. The CDR3 runs to 16 residues. CDR1 SGHAT and CDR2 FQNNGV come from the germline V gene. Trimming removed 5 bases from V and 3 bases from J, with 16 bases in between. The CDR3 here is CASSPAPGAYTGELFF. CDR3 bases: TGTGCCAGCAGCCCAGCACCGGGAGCCTACACCGGGGAGCTGTTTTTT.

Only one count was recorded for this clone. V is TRBV11-2 and J is TRBJ1-5; a weak D match, TRBD1 (6 bases). Trimming took off 0 bases at V and 5 bases at J, with 11 bases between the two ends. CDR1 and CDR2 from the germline V gene are SGHAT and FQNNGV. There are 15 residues in the CDR3. The DNA for the CDR3 is TGTGCCAGCAGCTTAGATGGCAGGACAGATCAGCCCCAGCATTTT. As protein: CASSLDGRTDQPQHF.

The chain links TRBV28 to TRBJ2-7; the match to TRBD2 covers 8 bases. Losses at the gene ends were 6 bases for V and 1 base for J; bases not matched to a gene: 5. In germline, CDR1 is MDHEN, CDR2 SYDVKM. The CDR3 loop spans 14 amino acids. The CDR3 sequence: CASRGLGESYEQYF. The CDR3 DNA is TGTGCCAGCAGGGGACTAGGGGAATCCTACGAGCAGTACTTC. Full variable domain (rest looked up from reference TRBV28 and TRBJ2-7): DVKVTQSSRYLVKRTGEKVFLECVQDMDHENMFWYRQDPGLGLRLIYFSYDVKMKEKGDIPEGYSVSREKKERFSLILESASTNQTSMYLCASRGLGESYEQYFGPGTRLTVT.

This clone has just a few counts. The V call is TRBV6-5, the J call TRBJ1-1; 8 bases align to TRBD1. Losses at the gene ends were 7 bases for V and 7 bases for J; bases not matched to a gene: 11. The CDR3 runs to 14 residues. Germline V gene lookup returns CDR1 MNHEY and CDR2 SVGAGI. CDR3 in amino acids: CASNPYRGVYEAFF. Written as DNA, the CDR3 is TGTGCCAGCAACCCCTACAGGGGGGTATATGAAGCTTTCTTT.

The CDR3 DNA is TGTGCCAGCAGCTTAACCGGGACTAGCACAGATACGCAGTATTTT. As protein: CASSLTGTSTDTQYF. The chain combines TRBV7-9 with TRBJ2-3, with a possible D match to TRBD2 (6 bases). The V end lost 2 bases, the J end lost 0 bases, and 9 bases lay between the germline ends. Germline-derived CDR1 and CDR2 are SEHNR and FQNEAQ (reference sequence). This CDR3 spans 15 amino acids.

The gene calls are TRBV7-2 and TRBJ1-2; D gene ambiguous. Germline V gives CDR1 SGHTA, CDR2 FQGNSA. The CDR3 spans 14 residues. Trimming took off 0 bases at V and 0 bases at J, with 5 bases between the two ends. The DNA for the CDR3 is TGTGCCAGCAGCTTAGCCCGAGCTAACTATGGCTACACCTTC. Protein sequence: CASSLARANYGYTF. Drawing the rest from reference TRBV7-2 and TRBJ1-2, the complete variable domain is GAGVSQSPSNKVTEKGKDVELRCDPISGHTALYWYRQSLGQGLEFLIYFQGNSAPDKSGLPSDRFSAERTGGSVSTLTIQRTQQEDSAVYLCASSLARANYGYTFGSGTRLTVV.

V and J are TRBV19 and TRBJ1-2, with D hard to call. The CDR3 is 16 amino acids. Germline lookup yields CDR1 LNHDA and CDR2 SQIVND (reference sequence). V gave up 3 bases and J gave up 4 bases, with 18 bases separating them. CDR3 nucleotides: TGTGCCAGTAGTATGAACGGGTGGGTGGCCTCCTATGGCTACACCTTC. It translates to CASSMNGWVASYGYTF.

The chain has TRBV18 and TRBJ2-1, with 7 bases lining up with TRBD1. Unmatched junction bases numbered 2, after V lost 2 bases and J lost 7 bases. The germline V gene has CDR1 KGHSH and CDR2 LQKENI. The CDR3 loop spans 13 amino acids. The CDR3 reads CASSPGQDNEQFF. The CDR3 DNA follows: TGTGCCAGCTCACCAGGACAGGATAATGAGCAGTTCTTC.

CDR3 in DNA: TGCGCCAGCAGCCAAGATCGGGACAGGGAAGGCTATGGCTACACCTTC. Its protein product is CASSQDRDREGYGYTF. The chain uses TRBV4-1 and TRBJ1-2; 9 nucleotides match TRBD1. V trimming: 0 bases; J trimming: 4 bases; junction bases outside the gene matches: 6. This CDR3 is 16 amino acids long. Germline V CDR1 and CDR2: MGHRA, YSYEKL.

This clone occurred once. The chain is built from TRBV5-4 and TRBJ2-5, with 7 bases lining up with TRBD1. Germline V gives CDR1 SGHNT, CDR2 YYREEE (reference sequence). V lost 2 bases and J lost 2; bases outside the gene matches: 3. The CDR3 runs to 14 residues. CDR3 sequence reads: CASSFGRGQETQYF. In nucleotides, the CDR3 is TGTGCCAGCAGCTTCGGCAGGGGGCAAGAGACCCAGTACTTC.

The CDR3 bases are TGCGCCAGCAGCCAAGAACGGGGGGTCAACACTGAAGCTTTCTTT. Its translation is CASSQERGVNTEAFF. The rearrangement uses TRBV4-1 and TRBJ1-1, with a possible D match to TRBD1 (5 bases). With 0 bases removed from V and 2 bases from J, the gap between germline ends came to 10 bases. This CDR3 has 15 amino acids. From germline, CDR1 is MGHRA and CDR2 YSYEKL.

The rearrangement links TRBV11-3 to TRBJ1-6; D perhaps matches TRBD1 (5 bases). V gave up 8 bases and J gave up 10 bases, with 15 bases separating them. From germline, CDR1 is SGHNT and CDR2 YENEEA. This CDR3 has 13 amino acids. The CDR3, as DNA: TGTGCCAGCCGCAACCAGGGAGGATCACCCCTCCACTTT. Translating it yields CASRNQGGSPLHF. The complete variable domain, with remaining parts taken from reference TRBV11-3 and TRBJ1-6, reads EAGVVQSPRYKIIEKKQPVAFWCNPISGHNTLYWYLQNLGQGPELLIRYENEEAVDDSQLPKDRFSAERLKGVDSTLKIQPAELGDSAVYLCASRNQGGSPLHFGNGTRLTVT.

The chain carries TRBV15 and TRBJ2-3; D gene ambiguous. From germline, CDR1 is LNHNV and CDR2 YYDKDF (reference sequence). Between the trimmed V and J ends, which lost 4 bases and 4 bases, there was a span of 9 bases. The CDR3 spans 13 residues. The CDR3 sequence: CATSKDAADTQYF. The CDR3 bases are TGTGCCACCAGCAAGGATGCGGCAGATACGCAGTATTTT. Full variable domain (remainder filled in from reference TRBV15 and TRBJ2-3): DAMVIQNPRYQVTQFGKPVTLSCSQTLNHNVMYWYQQKSSQAPKLLFHYYDKDFNNEADTPDNFQSRRPNTSFCFLDIRSPGLGDTAMYLCATSKDAADTQYFGPGTRLTVL.

The chain is built from TRBV1 and TRBJ1-4. TRBV1 is flagged as a pseudogene. The CDR3 length is 14 residues. CDR3 nucleotides: TGCACCACTCCTAAAATGGGACTGCCTGAAAAACTGTTTTTT. It encodes CTTPKMGLPEKLFF.

The J gene is TRBJ1-3, the V gene TRBV10-3; D might be TRBD1 (6 bases). The CDR3 covers 13 residues. V lost 6 bases and J lost 5, with 11 bases in between. CDR1 is ENHRY, CDR2 SYGVKD, per germline. CDR3 loop: CAISTGRRNTIYF. CDR3 nucleotides: TGTGCCATCAGCACAGGGAGACGAAACACCATATATTTT.

The gene calls are TRBV19 and TRBJ1-5, with D perhaps matching TRBD1 (5 bases). The V end was cut by 6 bases, the J end by 2 bases, with 17 bases between. The CDR3 contains 16 residues. The V gene's germline CDR1 is LNHDA and CDR2 SQIVND (reference sequence). This chain's CDR3 is CASSPASGGGNQPQHF. In nucleotides, the CDR3 is TGTGCCAGTAGCCCAGCGTCGGGGGGGGGCAATCAGCCCCAGCATTTT.

The chain's CDR3 is CASSHRGSGEQFF. DNA for the CDR3: TGCGCCAGCAGTCACCGAGGGAGCGGTGAGCAGTTCTTC. This chain joins TRBV23-1 and TRBJ2-1; a weak D match, TRBD2 (5 bases). TRBV23-1 is an ORF; its function is uncertain. Trimming shortened V by 3 bases and J by 9 bases, and 12 bases separated the two germline ends. The CDR3 consists of 13 residues.